These T cell receptor beta chains were read from a single sample in a study of blood T cells in healthy people across ages. TCRdb itself ran the 5' RACE reads through MiXCR, one entry per CDR3 protein. The sample lists around 1,000,000 distinct CDR3 sequences; approximately 25% were seen once. The sample was also reused in another study, on T cells of mothers and their children.

Sequencing was done on a sample of blood. These receptors were obtained from a girl aged 2 to 9 in good health. The CDR3 runs from the conserved cysteine through the conserved F or W. A D gene is named only where the DNA matches it firmly. Size is stated for part of the rows, as once, few or many counts, or as a class when the clone is expanded.

V gene	clone size	D gene	J gene	CDR3 protein	CDR3 DNA
TRBV27	NA	TRBD1	TRBJ1-5	CASSFQGQGGNQPQHF	TGTGCCAGCAGTTTTCAGGGACAGGGGGGTAATCAGCCCCAGCATTTT
TRBV7-3	NA	TRBD2	TRBJ2-1	CASSLTSGSNEQLF	TGTGCCAGCAGCTTAACTAGCGGGAGCAATGAGCAGCTCTTC
TRBV29-1	few	NA	TRBJ2-3	CSVRRLFTGTQYF	TGCAGCGTTCGTAGACTCTTCACAGGTACGCAGTATTTT
TRBV28	NA	NA	TRBJ2-6	CASSLQVQANVLTF	TGTGCCAGCAGTTTACAGGTTCAGGCCAACGTCCTGACTTTC
TRBV6-5	NA	TRBD1	TRBJ1-4	CASSPDRDREKLFF	TGTGCCAGCAGCCCCGACAGGGACAGAGAAAAACTGTTTTTT
TRBV4-1	few	NA	TRBJ2-3	CASSQPLRDTQYF	TGCGCCAGCAGCCAACCCCTAAGAGATACGCAGTATTTT
TRBV9	NA	NA	TRBJ1-1	CASSDGHGERTEAFF	TGTGCCAGCAGCGATGGACATGGGGAGCGGACTGAAGCTTTCTTT
TRBV6-1	few	NA	TRBJ2-1	CACGTEHTQARNEQFF	TGTGCCTGCGGGACCGAACACACACAAGCAAGGAATGAGCAGTTCTTC
TRBV27	NA	NA	TRBJ2-4	CARTTIAKNIQYF	TGTGCCAGAACTACCATAGCCAAAAACATTCAGTACTTC
TRBV29-1	few	TRBD1	TRBJ1-4	CSVFGTAGHLFF	TGCAGCGTTTTCGGGACAGCCGGTCACCTGTTTTTT
TRBV5-1	NA	TRBD2	TRBJ2-7	CASSIGGLADKSYEQYF	TGCGCCAGCAGCATAGGCGGACTAGCGGACAAATCCTACGAGCAGTACTTC
TRBV29-1	NA	NA	TRBJ2-6	CSVTSAGANVLTF	TGCAGCGTTACATCCGCGGGGGCCAACGTCCTGACTTTC
TRBV29-1	NA	NA	TRBJ1-1	CSVEVKGMNTEAFF	TGCAGCGTTGAAGTTAAGGGGATGAACACTGAAGCTTTCTTT
TRBV7-9	NA	NA	TRBJ1-2	CASKGRYGARSGYTF	TGTGCCAGCAAGGGTCGATACGGGGCACGGAGTGGCTACACCTTC
TRBV7-8	NA	TRBD1	TRBJ2-1	CASSFFRPSWDSTQGNEQFF	TGTGCCAGCAGCTTTTTCCGCCCTTCGTGGGACAGCACTCAGGGCAATGAGCAGTTCTTC
TRBV12-3/TRBV12-4	NA	NA	TRBJ2-5	CASSLDSPVRKQYF	TGTGCCAGCAGTTTGGACAGCCCAGTTAGGAAGCAGTACTTC
TRBV7-6	few	NA	TRBJ1-5	CASSLGGAGNQPQHF	TGTGCCAGCAGCTTAGGGGGCGCGGGCAATCAGCCCCAGCATTTT
TRBV12-3/TRBV12-4	NA	NA	TRBJ2-7	CASRPLGGDYEQYF	TGTGCCAGCAGGCCACTGGGGGGAGACTACGAGCAGTACTTC
TRBV29-1	few	NA	TRBJ2-5	CSVSVGGQETQYF	TGCAGCGTTTCAGTGGGGGGACAAGAGACCCAGTACTTC
TRBV5-1	once	TRBD1	TRBJ2-7	CASSETGFHEQYF	TGCGCCAGCAGCGAGACAGGGTTCCACGAGCAGTACTTC
TRBV29-1	NA	NA	TRBJ2-7	CSVAQSSMVEQYF	TGCAGCGTTGCGCAGAGCTCTATGGTCGAGCAGTACTTC
TRBV12-3/TRBV12-4	NA	NA	TRBJ2-2	CASSSGDTMFF	TGTGCCAGCAGTTCCGGAGACACGATGTTTTTT
TRBV28	few	NA	TRBJ2-7	CASTQGLYEQYF	TGTGCCAGCACCCAGGGGCTTTACGAGCAGTACTTC
TRBV27	NA	TRBD1	TRBJ2-1	CTTGGTGNYNEQFF	TGTACCACCGGGGGGACAGGGAACTACAATGAGCAGTTCTTC
TRBV5-1	NA	NA	TRBJ1-4	CASSFGGLAEKLFF	TGCGCCAGCAGCTTCGGGGGCTTGGCTGAAAAACTGTTTTTT
TRBV20-1	many	TRBD1	TRBJ1-1	CSARVPERGLTTEAFF	TGCAGTGCTAGAGTCCCGGAAAGGGGGCTAACCACTGAAGCTTTCTTT
TRBV9	NA	NA	TRBJ2-5	CASSGPPKETQYF	TGTGCCAGCAGCGGACCCCCAAAAGAGACCCAGTACTTC
TRBV6-7	NA	TRBD2	TRBJ2-2	CASSYSEREVLTGALFF	TGTGCCAGCAGTTACTCCGAGCGGGAGGTTCTAACCGGGGCGCTGTTTTTT
TRBV12-5	NA	NA	TRBJ1-1	CASGLSGGNTEAFF	TGTGCTAGTGGTTTATCGGGGGGGAACACTGAAGCTTTCTTT
TRBV4-1	NA	NA	TRBJ1-5	CASSLNGVNNQPQHF	TGCGCCAGCAGCCTGAATGGGGTAAACAATCAGCCCCAGCATTTT
TRBV28	few	TRBD2	TRBJ2-3	CASSLDVAGGNTDTQYF	TGTGCCAGCAGTCTAGACGTTGCGGGAGGTAACACAGATACGCAGTATTTT
TRBV5-1	NA	TRBD1	TRBJ1-2	CANSPGTGIDYGYTF	TGCGCCAACAGCCCAGGGACAGGGATAGACTATGGCTACACCTTC
TRBV20-1	NA	NA	TRBJ2-7	CSARAHGYEQYF	TGCAGTGCTAGGGCCCACGGCTACGAGCAGTACTTC
TRBV12-3/TRBV12-4	once	NA	TRBJ2-1	CASSGLGYNEQFF	TGTGCCAGCAGTGGGTTGGGATACAATGAGCAGTTCTTC
TRBV12-3/TRBV12-4	few	NA	TRBJ2-6	CASSSRGVITGANVLTF	TGTGCCAGCAGTTCCAGGGGGGTAATCACTGGGGCCAACGTCCTGACTTTC
TRBV7-2	few	TRBD1	TRBJ1-5	CASSIGQGDGQPQHF	TGTGCCAGCAGCATCGGACAGGGAGATGGACAGCCCCAGCATTTT
TRBV7-2	NA	TRBD2	TRBJ2-1	CASSRLAGAAYNEQFF	TGTGCCAGCAGCAGACTAGCGGGAGCGGCCTACAATGAGCAGTTCTTC
TRBV5-1	NA	TRBD2	TRBJ2-7	CASTELAGSAYEQYF	TGCGCCAGCACCGAACTAGCGGGCTCAGCCTACGAGCAGTACTTC
TRBV5-1	few	TRBD2	TRBJ2-2	CASSATSGGWVGELFF	TGCGCCAGCAGCGCGACTAGCGGGGGCTGGGTCGGGGAGCTGTTTTTT
TRBV7-9	NA	NA	TRBJ1-2	CASSFLGLSHYGYTF	TGTGCCAGCAGCTTTTTGGGTTTATCCCACTATGGCTACACCTTC
TRBV28	few	TRBD2	TRBJ2-3	CASNLAGPTFTDTQYF	TGTGCCAGTAATCTAGCGGGCCCAACTTTCACAGATACGCAGTATTTT
TRBV11-2	NA	TRBD1	TRBJ1-2	CASSLEGTGWGYTF	TGTGCCAGCAGCTTAGAGGGGACAGGATGGGGCTACACCTTC
TRBV25-1	NA	TRBD2	TRBJ2-1	CASSVGLANDEQFF	TGTGCCAGCAGTGTGGGACTAGCGAACGATGAGCAGTTCTTC
TRBV2	few	NA	TRBJ2-7	CASSRNRVYEQYF	TGTGCCAGCAGTAGAAACAGGGTCTACGAGCAGTACTTC
TRBV29-1	NA	TRBD2	TRBJ2-3	CSVEIGTSFLATDTQYF	TGCAGCGTGGAGATCGGGACTAGTTTTTTGGCCACAGATACGCAGTATTTT
TRBV24-1	NA	NA	TRBJ1-4	CAIRGAAHEKLFF	TGTGCCATCAGGGGAGCGGCGCATGAAAAACTGTTTTTT
TRBV7-6	NA	NA	TRBJ1-1	CASSLRGELEAFF	TGTGCCAGCAGCTTACGGGGCGAACTTGAAGCTTTCTTT
TRBV29-1	NA	NA	TRBJ2-2	CSVAYNGELFF	TGCAGCGTTGCGTACAACGGGGAGCTGTTTTTT
TRBV10-3	NA	NA	TRBJ2-3	CAIALRIGGRTDTQYF	TGTGCCATCGCCCTCCGGATAGGGGGGAGGACAGATACGCAGTATTTT
TRBV4-3	NA	NA	TRBJ1-2	CASSQGGGYYGYTF	TGCGCCAGCAGCCAAGGGGGCGGTTACTATGGCTACACCTTC
TRBV28	few	NA	TRBJ2-7	CASSSPSDPGRGEQYF	TGTGCCAGCAGTTCACCTAGCGATCCGGGGAGAGGGGAGCAGTACTTC
TRBV6-2/TRBV6-3	NA	TRBD2	TRBJ2-7	CASSYSTLNSGIYEQYF	TGTGCCAGCAGCTACAGCACACTAAATAGCGGGATCTACGAGCAGTACTTC
TRBV4-2	few	NA	TRBJ1-1	CASSQDPFVERGTEAFF	TGTGCCAGCAGCCAAGATCCTTTCGTCGAAAGGGGTACTGAAGCTTTCTTT
TRBV20-1	NA	NA	TRBJ1-2	CSAGGNRDLYGYTF	TGCAGTGCGGGCGGCAACAGGGACCTGTATGGCTACACCTTC
TRBV21-1	NA	NA	TRBJ2-5	CPSSKRGKRGLHETQYF	TGTCCCAGCAGCAAGAGGGGCAAGCGGGGCCTTCATGAGACCCAGTACTTC
TRBV7-3	few	TRBD1	TRBJ1-4	CAILGTDNEKLFF	TGTGCCATCTTAGGGACAGATAATGAAAAACTGTTTTTT